A single sample gave rise to the 11 T cell receptor beta chains below, sequenced in a study of T-cell reconstitution after alpha-beta-depleted transplantation in children. This sample's TCRbeta library carried unique molecular identifier barcodes. TCRdb analysed the PCR reads with MiXCR anew, one entry per CDR3 protein. The sample lists about 230,000 distinct CDR3 sequences, 9.7% occurring once. The sequencing here drew on PBMCs from the stem cell graft donor, taken from the stem cell graft. Receptors originate from a human donor who donated a stem cell graft to a child with SCID.

This clonotype was seen at least ten times. V is TRBV7-6 and J is TRBJ1-6; 9 bases fit TRBD1. The germline V gene encodes CDR1 SGHVS and CDR2 FNYEAQ. This CDR3 contains 16 residues. The junction had 9 bases not matched to a gene; V was cut back by 2 bases and J by 10 bases. The CDR3 sequence is CASSLTGGEGSSPLHF. As DNA, the CDR3 is TGTGCCAGCAGCTTAACAGGGGGCGAAGGGTCATCACCCCTCCACTTT. The whole variable domain, filled in from reference TRBV7-6 and TRBJ1-6, reads GAGVSQSPRYKVTKRGQDVALRCDPISGHVSLYWYRQALGQGPEFLTYFNYEAQQDKSGLPNDRFSAERPEGSISTLTIQRTEQRDSAMYRCASSLTGGEGSSPLHFGNGTRLTVT.

This clonotype was recorded only once. Just one base apart from a much larger clone, this may be a read error. The CDR3 ends on some other residue instead of the conserved phenylalanine or tryptophan, so this is likely a read error. V is TRBV18 and J is TRBJ2-1; no clear D. V was shortened by 3 bases and J by 5 bases, with 11 bases between the two germline ends. The CDR3 loop spans 14 amino acids. Germline values: CDR1 KGHSH, CDR2 LQKENI. The CDR3 DNA follows: TGTGCCAGCTCACCTGGGGAAAACAACAATGAGCAGTTCTTA. It yields the protein CASSPGENNNEQFL.

Only a few counts were recorded for this clonotype. The chain is built from TRBV7-3 and TRBJ2-2, with D perhaps matching TRBD1 (6 bases). Trimming removed 5 bases from V and 7 bases from J, with 26 bases in between. Germline V gene lookup returns CDR1 SGHTA and CDR2 FQGTGA. The CDR3 contains 18 residues. The CDR3 nucleotides are TGTGCCAGCAGCCTCGTCCCCCCGGGACACTCTGGAGGCGGGGAGCTGTTTTTT. Protein product: CASSLVPPGHSGGGELFF.

This clonotype was detected many times. The chain combines TRBV6-5 with TRBJ2-5, with unresolved D. The CDR3 covers 14 residues. Deletions cut 4 bases from V and 1 base from J, with 10 bases between. CDR1 is MNHEY and CDR2 is SVGAGI in the germline V gene. The DNA for the CDR3 is TGTGCCAGCAGTTCCCCAGACTTCCAAGAGACCCAGTACTTC. Translated, it gives CASSSPDFQETQYF.

This clonotype has a count of ten or more. The rearrangement joins TRBV20-1 to TRBJ2-1; 10 positions agree with TRBD2. V gave up 1 base and J gave up 6 bases; unmatched junction bases: 3. Germline V gene lookup returns CDR1 DFQATT and CDR2 SNEGSKA (reference sequence). The CDR3 is made up of 14 amino acids. The CDR3 DNA is TGCAGTGCTAGAGGGCTAGCGGGGGTCAATGAGCAGTTCTTC. Its translation: CSARGLAGVNEQFF.

This clonotype was seen repeatedly, ten times or more. The V gene is TRBV19, the J gene TRBJ1-1; D gene ambiguous. Germline CDR1 and CDR2: LNHDA and SQIVND (reference sequence). V lost 6 bases, J lost 4 bases, and 12 bases lay in between. The CDR3 is 13 residues long. The CDR3 sequence is CASRPRQLTEAFF. CDR3 in DNA: TGTGCCAGTAGGCCCAGACAACTCACTGAAGCTTTCTTT.

This clonotype was observed at least ten times. The genes are TRBV7-2 and TRBJ1-1; TRBD1 aligns across 10 bases. J was trimmed by 5 bases and V by 5 bases; bases with no gene match: 2. CDR1 and CDR2 from the germline V gene are SGHTA and FQGNSA. This CDR3 region has 13 residues. CDR3 bases: TGTGCCAGCAGCGCGGACAGGGGGACTGAAGCTTTCTTT. It specifies CASSADRGTEAFF.

This clonotype was seen repeatedly, ten times or more. The rearrangement links TRBV12-3 or TRBV12-4 to TRBJ2-7; 15 nucleotides agree with TRBD2. The CDR3 has 16 amino acids. The V gene end was trimmed by 4 bases and the J gene end by 2 bases; junction bases not matched to a gene: 3. The CDR3 DNA is TGTGCCAGCAGTTCCGGGACTAGCGGGGGGACCTACGAGCAGTACTTC. Translation gives CASSSGTSGGTYEQYF.

This chain uses TRBV6-2 or TRBV6-3 with TRBJ1-1; 7 bases are shared with TRBD1. Trimming at V came to 5 bases and at J to 1 base, leaving 10 bases not matched to a gene. Looked up from germline, CDR1 is MNHEY and CDR2 is SVGEGT. The CDR3 is made up of 16 amino acids. The CDR3 loop reads CASSLKTGSANTEAFF. In nucleotides, the CDR3 is TGTGCCAGCAGTCTGAAGACAGGGTCTGCGAACACTGAAGCTTTCTTT.

This clonotype was counted many times. The J gene is TRBJ2-3, the V gene TRBV18; the D gene is possibly TRBD1 (6 bases). V lost 3 bases to trimming and J lost 6 bases, with 16 bases between them. CDR1 and CDR2 from the germline V gene are KGHSH and LQKENI. The CDR3 consists of 15 residues. The CDR3, as DNA: TGTGCCAGCTCACCCCTCGACAGGACTGTGGATACGCAGTATTTT. Translation: CASSPLDRTVDTQYF.

In its sample, this clonotype was seen many times. The V and J genes are TRBV13 and TRBJ2-3; D possibly uses TRBD1 or TRBD2 (5 bases each). V lost 0 bases to trimming and J lost 3 bases, with 13 bases between them. This CDR3 is built from 16 residues. The germline CDR1 and CDR2 sequences are PRHDT and FYEKMQ (reference sequence). CDR3 DNA: TGTGCCAGCAGCTTAGGCCGGGACCAGTTAACAGATACGCAGTATTTT. Protein sequence: CASSLGRDQLTDTQYF.